This T cell receptor beta chain came from a study of immune evolution from preneoplasia to lung adenocarcinoma (dated by TCRdb to the early 2020s). As for the study more broadly: HLA loss of heterozygosity was seen in roughly 7%, 15% and 33% of AIS, MIA and ADC lesions, and in no AAH lesions. The study used immune gene expression, TCR sequencing and multiplex immunofluorescence to profile the immune contexture of lung adenocarcinoma precursors and invasive adenocarcinoma. Class I HLA alleles were inferred from exome data with POLYSOLVER, and allele-specific HLA loss was detected with LOHHLA. Whole exome sequencing and methylation data from the same cohort of nodules were integrated with the immune data. A total of about 53 patients with pulmonary nodules who underwent surgical resection were included in the overall cohort. Resected precursor lesions (AAH, AIS, MIA) and invasive adenocarcinomas were compared against paired morphologically normal lung tissue. Sample size was determined by specimen availability and not by a prior power calculation. According to the study, more than 95 samples went through TCR sequencing. TCR sequencing data came from a few dozen patients.

The patients had resection in Japan or China between about 2013 and 2018. The histologic diagnosis of each case was independently confirmed on H&E slides by two lung cancer pathologists. Macro-dissection after pathologic assessment enriched premalignant or tumor cells for nucleic acid extraction. The AllPrep DNA/RNA FFPE Kit was used to isolate DNA from FFPE tissue. Worth noting for this clone: What this receptor recognizes is not known. There are no base qualities to consult, and no much larger clone falls within one base.

The CDR3 contains 15 residues, cysteine and phenylalanine counted. The read is trimmed to its CDR3 DNA, 45 bases read in frame from base 1. Based on the germline V gene, the CDR1 and CDR2 sequences are MNHEY and SVGAGI. V loses 6 bases of germline sequence and J loses 5 bases, and the interval between the two ends is 20 bases. Broad study findings and their caveats: Normal lung had the highest top T cell clone frequencies, which appeared to decline progressively from AAH through AIS, MIA and invasive adenocarcinoma. All patients were from Japan and China, so applicability to Western populations was uncertain. The highest T cell clonality was observed in KRAS-mutant nodules compared with EGFR-mutant or double wild-type lesions. The findings reflected association rather than direct causation, and larger cohorts with long-term follow-up and longitudinal biopsies were considered necessary. The highest clonality was observed in normal lung, whereas higher T cell density and diversity but lower clonality appeared to be present in later-stage lesions.

The immunoSEQ hsTCRbeta Kit was used to sequence TCR beta CDR3 regions from DNA. Per the authors' processing: TCR sequencing data were analysed with the ImmunoSEQ Analyzer. T cell clonality was defined as 1 minus Pielou's evenness, as computed on productive rearrangements. T cell diversity was measured with the inverse Simpson index on productive templates. T cell density was defined as TCR beta template counts normalized to usable DNA, with usable DNA estimated by amplifying and sequencing housekeeping genes. Two-sided Kruskal-Wallis tests were used to compare TCR metrics across histologic stages. Sourced from immuneACCESS, this table was stored by TCRdb with only in-frame sequences that have V and J called. A share of the clones is absent; for the studies checked, an unresolved V gene accounts for under half, and the remainder has no known explanation. Clone size and the V and J calls come from that table; the DNA yielded D and trimming. Here the sample has 8,000 or so clones; around 83% occur a single time. Together, the top ten hold about 2.9% of the sample.

The clonotype originates from an older person with lung adenocarcinoma. Sample: FFPE minimally invasive lung adenocarcinoma tissue. What this sample's cell subset or site label stands for: micro-invasive lung adenocarcinoma (MIA). The chain employs TRBV6-5 and TRBJ2-7; no D gene call is confident. The CDR3: CASSTNARKVHEQYF. The bases read TGTGCCAGCAGCACAAACGCTCGAAAGGTCCACGAGCAGTACTTC.